The 29 T cell receptor beta chains listed next were all sequenced from one sample in a study of beta chain features in type 1 diabetes. cDNA synthesis used the whole RNA isolate, giving expressed TCRB sequences. Clones were sequenced by immunoSEQ multiplex PCR, and TCRdb holds only the in-frame ones, with some missing. The profile shows 140,000 or so clones, just over 9% of them singletons. The sequenced sample consisted of central memory CD4+ T cells from blood. The receptor set was obtained from a man in his late teens or twenties in good health.

The chain uses TRBV5-1 and TRBJ2-5; 11 bases are shared with TRBD2. Germline V gene sequence: CDR1 SGHRS, CDR2 YFSETQ. CDR3 length equals 14 residues. The V and J ends lost 3 bases and 5 bases, in that order; junction bases with no gene match: 3. CDR3 residues: CASSSGLAVETQYF. The CDR3 nucleotides are TGCGCCAGCAGCTCGGGACTAGCGGTGGAGACCCAGTACTTC.

This clone came up a few times. The V gene is TRBV18, the J gene TRBJ1-1; no clear D. The CDR3 spans 12 residues. Germline assignment: CDR1 KGHSH and CDR2 LQKENI. V dropped 6 bases and J dropped 7 bases, with 12 bases sitting between them. CDR3: CASSGMGGEAFF. CDR3 bases: TGTGCCAGCTCCGGGATGGGAGGTGAAGCTTTCTTT.

V gene TRBV4-3 combines with J gene TRBJ1-4; TRBD1 agrees at 8 bases. Germline CDR1 reads LGHNA; CDR2 reads YSLEER. After removal of 0 bases from V and 5 bases from J, the junction contained 17 bases not matched to a gene. The CDR3 loop spans 20 amino acids. CDR3 DNA: TGCGCCAGCAGCCAAGATCCTGGCCTGGGACAGGCCGGGGGGAATGAAAAACTGTTTTTT. This encodes CASSQDPGLGQAGGNEKLFF.

This clone came up a few times. V usage is TRBV5-1 and J usage is TRBJ1-6, with D possibly being TRBD1 (5 bases). The CDR3 runs 17 residues. V was cut by 0 bases and J by 8 bases, with 18 bases left in between. Germline V gene data show CDR1 as SGHRS and CDR2 as YFSETQ. The DNA for the CDR3 is TGCGCCAGCAGCTTGGACTCGCGGGGCAGTTCTTATTCACCCCTCCACTTT. Protein product: CASSLDSRGSSYSPLHF.

The chain's CDR3 is CASSLGNRGGWDTQYF. DNA for the CDR3: TGTGCCAGCAGCTTAGGCAACCGGGGGGGCTGGGATACGCAGTATTTT. The J gene is TRBJ2-3, the V gene TRBV7-3; 8 positions agree with TRBD2. Germline CDR1 SGHTA, CDR2 FQGTGA. The CDR3 totals 16 residues. The V gene end was trimmed by 2 bases and the J gene end by 6 bases; junction bases not matched to a gene: 10.

The gene calls are TRBV7-8 and TRBJ2-2; 8 bases line up with TRBD1. The CDR3 spans 17 residues. J gave up 4 bases and V 3 bases, and 10 bases lay outside the gene matches. Looked up from germline, CDR1 is SGHVS and CDR2 is FQNEAQ. CDR3 region: CASSLRDRPTGTGELFF. The CDR3 coding sequence is TGTGCCAGCAGCTTGAGGGACAGGCCAACGGGCACCGGGGAGCTGTTTTTT.

This clone showed up just a few times. This sequence joins TRBV6-6 and TRBJ1-1, with 10 nucleotides matching TRBD1. The germline gives CDR1 MNHNY, CDR2 SVGAGI (reference sequence). V was pared by 8 bases and J by 7 bases, with 7 bases of the junction left unmatched. The CDR3 contains 13 residues. CDR3 DNA: TGTGCCAGCTTGACGGGGGACAGGGGTGAAGCTTTCTTT. Translating it yields CASLTGDRGEAFF.

The genes are TRBV11-2 and TRBJ2-5; D uncertain. Germline V gene data show CDR1 as SGHAT and CDR2 as FQNNGV. This CDR3 contains 14 residues. Trimming shortened V by 5 bases and J by 1 base, and 11 bases separated the two germline ends. The CDR3 is CASSRGGSQETQYF. The CDR3 nucleotides are TGTGCCAGCAGCCGAGGCGGCAGCCAAGAGACCCAGTACTTC.

The chain carries TRBV6-6 and TRBJ1-3; 8 bases match TRBD1. The CDR3 covers 16 residues. V lost 5 bases and J lost 0; bases outside the gene matches: 6. Germline loops: CDR1 MNHNY, CDR2 SVGAGI (reference sequence). CDR3 in DNA: TGTGCCAGCAGTCAAGGGACAGGAGCCTCTGGAAACACCATATATTTT. Its translation is CASSQGTGASGNTIYF.

The chain uses TRBV6-5 and TRBJ2-7; D unresolved. The CDR3 runs to 12 residues. The germline V and J ends were trimmed by 4 bases and 8 bases, with 12 bases remaining between them. Germline V gene data show CDR1 as MNHEY and CDR2 as SVGAGI. The CDR3 protein is CASSSPGYQQYF. CDR3 nucleotides: TGTGCCAGCAGTTCCCCAGGTTACCAGCAGTACTTC.

This clone was counted a few times. The chain employs TRBV6-5 and TRBJ1-6, with D unclear. The CDR3 contains 14 residues. V lost 10 bases and J lost 5, with 15 bases in between. CDR1 is MNHEY, CDR2 SVGAGI, per germline. CDR3: CATRPDANNSPLHF. Written as DNA, the CDR3 is TGTGCCACGAGGCCCGACGCCAATAATTCACCCCTCCACTTT.

This clone came up a few times. The CDR3 region has the DNA TGCAGCGTTGAAGTCTTCGGCTATGGCTACACCTTC. Translating it yields CSVEVFGYGYTF. The chain carries TRBV29-1 and TRBJ1-2; D ambiguous. Germline V gene data show CDR1 as SQVTM and CDR2 as ANQGSEA. The CDR3 loop spans 12 amino acids. V was trimmed by 1 base and J by 4 bases, leaving 7 bases between them.

The rearrangement uses TRBV11-2 and TRBJ2-1, with 8 bases identical to TRBD2. Germline V lookup: CDR1 SGHAT, CDR2 FQNNGV. After removal of 1 base from V and 3 bases from J, the junction contained 14 bases not matched to a gene. The CDR3 is 19 amino acids. The CDR3 nucleotides are TGTGCCAGCAGCTTAGTCGGCTCGCAAGCGGGGGTCATCTACAATGAGCAGTTCTTC. Protein: CASSLVGSQAGVIYNEQFF.

The rearrangement uses TRBV5-6 and TRBJ1-2; D may be TRBD1 (5 bases). V lost 0 bases and J 3 bases, leaving 12 bases between the germline ends. The CDR3 is made up of 15 amino acids. Germline-derived CDR1 and CDR2 are SGHDT and YYEEEE. The CDR3 reads CASSLVGRVDYGYTF. For the CDR3, the DNA is TGTGCCAGCAGCTTGGTCGGCAGGGTGGACTATGGCTACACCTTC. Full variable domain (rest looked up from reference TRBV5-6 and TRBJ1-2): DAGVTQSPTHLIKTRGQQVTLRCSPKSGHDTVSWYQQALGQGPQFIFQYYEEEERQRGNFPDRFSGHQFPNYSSELNVNALLLGDSALYLCASSLVGRVDYGYTFGSGTRLTVV.

This clone was seen more than once but under ten times. The J gene is TRBJ2-7, the V gene TRBV7-8; the D is unclear. V gave up 1 base and J gave up 6 bases, with 4 bases separating them. This CDR3 is 11 amino acids long. Germline CDR1 and CDR2: SGHVS and FQNEAQ. Here the CDR3 DNA reads TGTGCCAGCAGCTTAGTCTCCGAGCAGTACTTC. Encoded protein: CASSLVSEQYF.

This clone has only a few counts. The V gene is TRBV28, the J gene TRBJ1-4; maybe TRBD1 (5 bases). The CDR3 is 15 residues long. Germline V gives CDR1 MDHEN, CDR2 SYDVKM. V lost 7 bases to trimming and J lost 2 bases, with 14 bases between them. The CDR3 loop is CASKRGGATNEKLFF. The CDR3 DNA reads as TGTGCCAGCAAAAGGGGAGGGGCCACTAATGAAAAACTGTTTTTT.

V gene TRBV2 combines with J gene TRBJ1-2; the match to TRBD1 covers 9 bases. The CDR3 totals 13 residues. V gave up 6 bases and J gave up 8 bases; unmatched junction bases: 7. Germline CDR1 SNHLY, CDR2 FYNNEI. CDR3 loop: CASSPQGAAGYTF. CDR3 sequence (DNA): TGTGCCAGCAGCCCACAGGGGGCGGCGGGCTACACCTTC.

The rearrangement uses TRBV5-4 and TRBJ2-3; 7 nucleotides align to TRBD2. J lost 4 bases, V lost 0 bases, and 5 bases had no gene match. CDR3 length: 15 amino acids. The germline V gene has CDR1 SGHNT and CDR2 YYREEE (reference sequence). The chain's CDR3 is CASSLGLAAADTQYF. The CDR3 DNA reads as TGTGCCAGCAGCTTGGGGCTAGCGGCGGCAGATACGCAGTATTTT.

This clone was observed a few times. This rearrangement joins TRBV30 to TRBJ1-5; 8 nucleotides align to TRBD1. Germline lookup yields CDR1 GTSNPN and CDR2 SVGIG (reference sequence). J was trimmed by 3 bases and V by 7 bases; bases with no gene match: 5. The CDR3 consists of 13 residues. Here the CDR3 reads CAFDRGDNQPQHF. The CDR3 DNA sequence: TGTGCCTTTGACAGGGGTGACAATCAGCCCCAGCATTTT.

This clone has more than one count but fewer than ten. For the CDR3, the DNA is TGTGCCAGCAGCCAAGATTTAGCGGAAGCTGGGGCCAACGTCCTGACTTTC. Translating gives CASSQDLAEAGANVLTF. The chain carries TRBV4-2 and TRBJ2-6, with D possibly TRBD2 on 6 matching bases. The CDR3 has 17 amino acids. Trimming removed 0 bases from V and 2 bases from J, with 11 bases in between. Germline lookup yields CDR1 LGHNA and CDR2 YNFKEQ.

The J gene is TRBJ2-3, the V gene TRBV30, with 7 bases lining up with TRBD2. CDR1 is GTSNPN, CDR2 SVGIG, per germline (reference sequence). The CDR3 contains 15 residues. The V and J ends lost 5 bases and 4 bases, in that order; junction bases with no gene match: 12. This CDR3 reads CAWAKGAGWADTQYF. DNA of the CDR3: TGTGCCTGGGCCAAGGGAGCGGGGTGGGCAGATACGCAGTATTTT.

The chain uses TRBV29-1 and TRBJ1-6, with 7 bases lining up with TRBD1. The CDR3 spans 14 residues. Germline CDR1 is SQVTM and CDR2 is ANQGSEA. Trimming took 6 bases from V and 7 from J; bases not matched to a gene: 9. The CDR3: CSVAVGGQNSPLHF. The CDR3 DNA follows: TGCAGCGTAGCGGTTGGGGGACAGAATTCACCCCTCCACTTT.

This clone has a count of ten or more. The chain links TRBV14 to TRBJ1-6; 7 bases are shared with TRBD1. Germline CDR1 SGHDN, CDR2 FVKESK. V lost 1 base to trimming and J lost 6 bases; unmatched junction nucleotides: 6. The CDR3 spans 16 residues. The CDR3 here is CASSQVGKGANSPLHF. The CDR3 DNA is TGTGCCAGCAGCCAAGTTGGGAAGGGGGCTAATTCACCCCTCCACTTT.

The gene calls are TRBV30 and TRBJ2-7; 10 bases map to TRBD1. Unmatched junction bases numbered 5, after V lost 4 bases and J lost 2 bases. This CDR3 is built from 14 residues. Germline V gene data show CDR1 as GTSNPN and CDR2 as SVGIG (reference sequence). In DNA, the CDR3 is TGTGCCTGGACCGTTGACAGGGGGCCCTACGAGCAGTACTTC. Translating it yields CAWTVDRGPYEQYF.

Here the CDR3 reads CASSERYRGITQETQYF. Here the CDR3 DNA reads TGTGCCAGCAGTGAGCGCTACAGGGGCATAACACAAGAGACCCAGTACTTC. This sequence joins TRBV25-1 and TRBJ2-5; 7 bases fit TRBD1. The V gene end was trimmed by 3 bases and the J gene end by 2 bases; junction bases not matched to a gene: 12. CDR1 is MGHDK, CDR2 SYGVNS, per germline. This CDR3 region has 17 residues. Complete variable domain (other parts from reference TRBV25-1 and TRBJ2-5): EADIYQTPRYLVIGTGKKITLECSQTMGHDKMYWYQQDPGMELHLIHYSYGVNSTEKGDLSSESTVSRIRTEHFPLTLESARPSHTSQYLCASSERYRGITQETQYFGPGTRLLVL.

The V gene is TRBV18, the J gene TRBJ2-2, with 7 bases lining up with TRBD1. CDR1 and CDR2 from the germline V gene are KGHSH and LQKENI. The CDR3 runs to 14 residues. The V and J ends lost 7 bases and 1 base, in that order; junction bases with no gene match: 3. The CDR3 DNA sequence: TGTGCCAGCTATTGGACAGGGAACACCGGGGAGCTGTTTTTT. As protein: CASYWTGNTGELFF.

This clone came up a few times. The gene calls are TRBV19 and TRBJ2-7; 7 nucleotides align to TRBD1. J lost 0 bases, V lost 6 bases, and 5 bases had no gene match. The CDR3 has 14 residues. Germline-derived CDR1 and CDR2 are LNHDA and SQIVND (reference sequence). For the CDR3, the DNA is TGTGCCAGTAGGGACGCAGGGGGCTCCTACGAGCAGTACTTC. Translation gives CASRDAGGSYEQYF.

The chain is built from TRBV2 and TRBJ2-5; 10 bases line up with TRBD1. The V gene end was trimmed by 5 bases and the J gene end by 1 base; junction bases not matched to a gene: 7. Germline-derived CDR1 and CDR2 are SNHLY and FYNNEI. The CDR3 covers 16 residues. CDR3 amino acids: CASSQRDRGLQETQYF. The CDR3 DNA reads as TGTGCCAGCAGTCAACGGGACAGGGGACTCCAAGAGACCCAGTACTTC.

In its sample, this clone was seen a few times. The chain couples TRBV7-6 to TRBJ2-3; D is perhaps TRBD1 (6 bases). CDR3 length: 16 residues. The V and J ends lost 1 base and 2 bases respectively, with 13 bases between them. CDR1 is SGHVS, CDR2 FNYEAQ, per germline. For the CDR3, the DNA is TGTGCCAGCAGCTTAGTAGGGACACGGTACACAGATACGCAGTATTTT. It yields the protein CASSLVGTRYTDTQYF.